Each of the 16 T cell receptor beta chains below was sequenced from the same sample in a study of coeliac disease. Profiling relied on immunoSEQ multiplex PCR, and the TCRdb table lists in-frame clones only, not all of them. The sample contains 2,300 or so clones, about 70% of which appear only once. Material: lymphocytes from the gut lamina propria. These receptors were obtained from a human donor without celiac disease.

The CDR3 nucleotides are TGCGCCAGCGCACGGGAGGGGACAGATACGCAGTATTTT. Translated, it gives CASAREGTDTQYF. The chain carries TRBV10-2 and TRBJ2-3, with 8 nucleotides matching TRBD2. This CDR3 comprises 13 residues. Germline V gene data show CDR1 as WSHSY and CDR2 as SAAADI. After removal of 8 bases from V and 3 bases from J, the junction contained 4 bases not matched to a gene.

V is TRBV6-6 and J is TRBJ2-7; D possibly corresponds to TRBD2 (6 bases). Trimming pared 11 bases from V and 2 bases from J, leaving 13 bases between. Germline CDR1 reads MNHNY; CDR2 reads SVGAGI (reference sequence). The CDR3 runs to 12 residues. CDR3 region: CAAGLATYEQYF. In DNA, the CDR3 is TGTGCCGCGGGGCTAGCCACCTACGAGCAGTACTTC.

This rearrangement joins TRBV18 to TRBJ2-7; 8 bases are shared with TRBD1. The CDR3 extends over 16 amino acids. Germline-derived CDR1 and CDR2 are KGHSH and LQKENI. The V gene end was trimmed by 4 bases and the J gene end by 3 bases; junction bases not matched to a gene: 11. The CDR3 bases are TGTGCCAGCTCACGGGGACAGGAGCTCGGGAGCTACGAGCAGTACTTC. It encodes CASSRGQELGSYEQYF.

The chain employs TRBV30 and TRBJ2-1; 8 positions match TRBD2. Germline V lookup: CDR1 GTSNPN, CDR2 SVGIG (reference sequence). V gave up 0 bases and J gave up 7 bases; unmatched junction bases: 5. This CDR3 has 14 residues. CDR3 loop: CAWSVTGGMNEQFF. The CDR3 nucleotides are TGTGCCTGGAGTGTAACGGGGGGGATGAATGAGCAGTTCTTC.

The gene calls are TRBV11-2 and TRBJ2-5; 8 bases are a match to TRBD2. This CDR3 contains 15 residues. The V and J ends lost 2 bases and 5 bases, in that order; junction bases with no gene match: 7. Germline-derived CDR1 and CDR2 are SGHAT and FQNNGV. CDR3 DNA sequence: TGTGCCAGCAGCTTAACGGGGGGGGCCCTGGAGACCCAGTACTTC. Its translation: CASSLTGGALETQYF.

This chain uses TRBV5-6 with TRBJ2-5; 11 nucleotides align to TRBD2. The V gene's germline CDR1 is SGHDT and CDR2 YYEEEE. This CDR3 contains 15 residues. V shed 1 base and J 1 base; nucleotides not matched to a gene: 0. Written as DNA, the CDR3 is TGTGCCAGCAGCTTGACTAGCGGGGGCCAAGAGACCCAGTACTTC. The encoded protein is CASSLTSGGQETQYF.

The CDR3 loop reads CASSQGRGNQPQHF. The CDR3, as DNA: TGCGCCAGCAGTCAGGGGAGGGGGAATCAGCCCCAGCATTTT. V usage is TRBV23-1 and J usage is TRBJ1-5; D possibly corresponds to TRBD1 (6 bases). TRBV23-1 is an ORF, and what it does is uncertain. The CDR3 sequence is 14 residues long. V was trimmed by 3 bases and J by 4 bases, leaving 10 bases between them.

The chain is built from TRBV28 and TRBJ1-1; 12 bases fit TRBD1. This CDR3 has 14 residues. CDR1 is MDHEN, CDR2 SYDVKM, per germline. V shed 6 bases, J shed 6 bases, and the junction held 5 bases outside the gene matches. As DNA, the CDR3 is TGTGCCAGCAGACCGGGACAGGGGGCCGCTGAAGCTTTCTTT. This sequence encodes CASRPGQGAAEAFF.

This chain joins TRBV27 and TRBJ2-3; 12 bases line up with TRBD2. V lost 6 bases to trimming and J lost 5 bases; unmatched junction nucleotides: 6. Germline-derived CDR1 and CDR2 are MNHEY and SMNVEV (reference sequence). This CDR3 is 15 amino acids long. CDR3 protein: CASRELAGGKDTQYF. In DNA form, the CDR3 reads TGTGCCAGCAGAGAACTAGCGGGAGGTAAAGATACGCAGTATTTT.

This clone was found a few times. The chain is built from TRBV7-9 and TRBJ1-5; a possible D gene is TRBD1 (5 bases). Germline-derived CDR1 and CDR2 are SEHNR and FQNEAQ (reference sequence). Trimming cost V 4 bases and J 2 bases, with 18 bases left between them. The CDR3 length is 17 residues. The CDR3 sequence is CASSSAAGGRRNQPQHF. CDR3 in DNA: TGTGCCAGCAGCTCCGCTGCGGGGGGTCGGCGCAATCAGCCCCAGCATTTT. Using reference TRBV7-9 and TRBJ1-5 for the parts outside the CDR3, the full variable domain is DTGVSQNPRHKITKRGQNVTFRCDPISEHNRLYWYRQTLGQGPEFLTYFQNEAQLEKSRLLSDRFSAERPKGSFSTLEIQRTEQGDSAMYLCASSSAAGGRRNQPQHFGDGTRLSIL.

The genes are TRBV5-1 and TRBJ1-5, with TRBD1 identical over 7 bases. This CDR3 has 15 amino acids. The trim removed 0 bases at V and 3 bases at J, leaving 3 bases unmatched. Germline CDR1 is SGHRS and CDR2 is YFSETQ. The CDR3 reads CASSLDGQANQPQHF. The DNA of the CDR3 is TGCGCCAGCAGCTTGGACGGACAGGCCAATCAGCCCCAGCATTTT.

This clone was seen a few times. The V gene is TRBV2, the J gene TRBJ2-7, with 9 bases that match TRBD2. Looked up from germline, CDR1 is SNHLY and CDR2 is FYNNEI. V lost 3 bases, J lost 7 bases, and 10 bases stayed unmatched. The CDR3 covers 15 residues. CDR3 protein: CASSDTSGFMGEQYF. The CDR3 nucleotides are TGTGCCAGCAGTGATACTAGCGGGTTCATGGGGGAGCAGTACTTC.

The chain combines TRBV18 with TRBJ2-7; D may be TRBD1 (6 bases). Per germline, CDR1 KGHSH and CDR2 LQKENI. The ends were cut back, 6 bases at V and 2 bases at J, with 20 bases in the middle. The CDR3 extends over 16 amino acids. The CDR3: CASSPGQPNAPYEQYF. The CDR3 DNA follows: TGTGCCAGCTCCCCCGGACAGCCCAACGCCCCCTACGAGCAGTACTTC.

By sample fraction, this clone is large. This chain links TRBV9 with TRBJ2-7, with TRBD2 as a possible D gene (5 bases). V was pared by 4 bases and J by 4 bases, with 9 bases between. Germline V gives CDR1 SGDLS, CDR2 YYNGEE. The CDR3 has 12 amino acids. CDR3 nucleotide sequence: TGTGCCAGCAGCCCGGGCGGGTACGAGCAGTACTTC. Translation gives CASSPGGYEQYF.

The CDR3 DNA is TGTGCCAGCAGGGGGACTAGCGGTTCCTACGAGCAGTACTTC. This sequence encodes CASRGTSGSYEQYF. V and J are TRBV28 and TRBJ2-7; 11 nucleotides agree with TRBD2. Germline V gene lookup returns CDR1 MDHEN and CDR2 SYDVKM. The CDR3 is 14 residues long. Trimming took 6 bases from V and 1 from J; bases not matched to a gene: 2. Together with reference TRBV28 and TRBJ2-7, the CDR3 gives the full variable domain: DVKVTQSSRYLVKRTGEKVFLECVQDMDHENMFWYRQDPGLGLRLIYFSYDVKMKEKGDIPEGYSVSREKKERFSLILESASTNQTSMYLCASRGTSGSYEQYFGPGTRLTVT.

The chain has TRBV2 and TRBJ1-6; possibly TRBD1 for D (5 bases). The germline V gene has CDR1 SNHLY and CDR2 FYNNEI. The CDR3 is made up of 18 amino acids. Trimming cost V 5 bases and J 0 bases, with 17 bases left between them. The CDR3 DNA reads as TGTGCCAGCAGTACGAACAGGTTCTCCAGCTCCTATAATTCACCCCTCCACTTT. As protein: CASSTNRFSSSYNSPLHF.